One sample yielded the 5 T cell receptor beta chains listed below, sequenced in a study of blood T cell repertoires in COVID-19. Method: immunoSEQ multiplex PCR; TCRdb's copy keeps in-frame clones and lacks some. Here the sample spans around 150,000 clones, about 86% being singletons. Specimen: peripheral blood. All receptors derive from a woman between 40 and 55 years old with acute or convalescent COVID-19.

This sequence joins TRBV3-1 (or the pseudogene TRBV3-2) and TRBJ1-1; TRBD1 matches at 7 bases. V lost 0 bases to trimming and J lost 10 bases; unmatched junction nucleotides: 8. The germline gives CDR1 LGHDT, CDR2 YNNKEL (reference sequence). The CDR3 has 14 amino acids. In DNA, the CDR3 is TGTGCCAGCAGCCAAGATTGGAGGGACAGTGGAGCTTTCTTT. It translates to CASSQDWRDSGAFF.

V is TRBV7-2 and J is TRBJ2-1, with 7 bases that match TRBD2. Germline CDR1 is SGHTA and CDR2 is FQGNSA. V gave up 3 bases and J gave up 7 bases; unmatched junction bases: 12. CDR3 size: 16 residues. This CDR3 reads CASSFPGTTGGNEQFF. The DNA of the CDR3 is TGTGCCAGCAGCTTCCCCGGGACCACGGGGGGAAATGAGCAGTTCTTC.

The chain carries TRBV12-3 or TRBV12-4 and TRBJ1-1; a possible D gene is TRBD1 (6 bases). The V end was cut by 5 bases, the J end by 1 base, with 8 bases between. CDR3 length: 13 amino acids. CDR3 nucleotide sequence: TGTGCCAGCAGTCCACAGGGGAACACTGAAGCTTTCTTT. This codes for CASSPQGNTEAFF.

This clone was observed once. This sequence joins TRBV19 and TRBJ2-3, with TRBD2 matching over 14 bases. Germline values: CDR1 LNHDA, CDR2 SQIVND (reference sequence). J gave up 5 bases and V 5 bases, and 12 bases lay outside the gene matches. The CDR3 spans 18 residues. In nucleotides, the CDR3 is TGTGCCAGTAGTGTCCGAAGACGACTAGCGGGGGGGGGAGATACGCAGTATTTT. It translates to CASSVRRRLAGGGDTQYF.

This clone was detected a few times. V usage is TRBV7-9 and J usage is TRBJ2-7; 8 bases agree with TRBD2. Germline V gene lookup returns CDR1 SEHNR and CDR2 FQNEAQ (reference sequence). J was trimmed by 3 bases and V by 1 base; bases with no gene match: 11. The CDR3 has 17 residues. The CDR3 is CASSLGLSGSRVYEQYF. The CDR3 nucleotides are TGTGCCAGCAGCTTAGGGTTGAGCGGGAGTCGGGTCTACGAGCAGTACTTC.